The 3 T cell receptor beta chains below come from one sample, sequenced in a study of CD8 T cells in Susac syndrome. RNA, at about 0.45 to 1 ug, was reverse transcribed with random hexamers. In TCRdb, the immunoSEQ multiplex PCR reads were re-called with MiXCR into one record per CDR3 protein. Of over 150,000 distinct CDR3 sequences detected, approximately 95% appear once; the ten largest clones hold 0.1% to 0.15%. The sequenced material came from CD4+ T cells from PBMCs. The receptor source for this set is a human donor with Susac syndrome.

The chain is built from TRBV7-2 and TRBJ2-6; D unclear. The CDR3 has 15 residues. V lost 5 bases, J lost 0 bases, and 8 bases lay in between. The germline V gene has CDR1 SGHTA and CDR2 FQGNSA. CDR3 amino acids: CASSRSASGANVLTF. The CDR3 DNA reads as TGTGCCAGCAGCCGATCTGCCTCTGGGGCCAACGTCCTGACTTTC.

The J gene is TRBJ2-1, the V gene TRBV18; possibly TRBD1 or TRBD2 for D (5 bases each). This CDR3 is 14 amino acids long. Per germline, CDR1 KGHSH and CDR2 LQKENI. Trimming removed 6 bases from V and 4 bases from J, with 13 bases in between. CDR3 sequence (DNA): TGTGCCAGCTCCCGGGACCGTTCGTACAATGAGCAGTTCTTC. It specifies CASSRDRSYNEQFF.

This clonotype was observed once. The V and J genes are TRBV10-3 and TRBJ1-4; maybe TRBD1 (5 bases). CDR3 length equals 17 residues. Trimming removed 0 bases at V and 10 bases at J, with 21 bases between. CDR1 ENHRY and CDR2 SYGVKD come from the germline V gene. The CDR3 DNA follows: TGTGCCATCAGTGAGTCGGACAAGCGGCCAGGAGGTGGAAAACTGTTTTTT. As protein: CAISESDKRPGGGKLFF.